This T cell receptor beta chain emerged from a study of OX40 agonist ivuxolimab in advanced cancers. The study in broad terms: The costimulatory receptor OX40 (CD134) was targeted by ivuxolimab, a fully human IgG2 agonistic monoclonal antibody. Intravenous ivuxolimab was administered to patients every 2 weeks at six dose levels: 0.01, 0.1, 0.3, 1.5, 3 and 10 mg/kg. Partial responses occurred in three dose-escalation patients: two with cutaneous melanoma and one with hepatocellular carcinoma. Prior anti-PD-1, anti-PD-L1 or anti-CTLA-4 therapy was permitted, and approximately 42% of dose-escalation patients had received checkpoint inhibitors. Peripheral TCRbeta sequencing aimed to test whether ivuxolimab altered TCR sequence diversity and caused clonal T-cell expansion. Among the 50 to 55 dose-escalation patients, 19 had hepatocellular carcinoma, 15 or so melanoma, 9 renal cell carcinoma and 9 head and neck cancer. The monotherapy dose-escalation portion (N ≈ 56 patients) of the phase I ivuxolimab trial is reported in the paper. A male proportion of roughly 80% and a mean age of approximately 60 years, ranging from roughly 23 to 80, were recorded for the dose-escalation cohort.

For sequencing of the TCRbeta CDR3 region, genomic DNA was extracted from the sorted cells. The immunoSEQ Assay was used for sequencing of TCRbeta CDR3 regions. TCRdb took over this immuneACCESS table, retaining in-frame rearrangements with V and J assigned. Such tables are incomplete; in checked studies, under half of the missing clones stem from an unresolved V gene, and the remainder is unexplained. The sample table lists more than 30,000 clones, roughly 90% of them with a count of one. The leading ten clones occupy about 9% of the sample. Patients with a history of autoimmune disease or receiving systemic immunosuppression were excluded from the trial. In every dose cohort, peripheral blood was drawn for TCR sequencing at baseline, cycle 4 day 1, and cycle 7 day 1. Samples were obtained from an open-label, multicenter, first-in-human phase I dose-escalation trial of ivuxolimab. Adults with locally advanced or metastatic melanoma, renal cell carcinoma, hepatocellular carcinoma or head and neck squamous cell carcinoma were enrolled in the trial. CD4+ and CD8+ T cells were sorted separately from peripheral blood before TCR sequencing.

The CDR1 and CDR2 encoded by the germline V gene are LGHNA and YSLEER. The V and J ends are trimmed by 1 base and 3 bases, leaving 13 bases between them. There are 15 amino acids in the CDR3, from cysteine to phenylalanine inclusive. Here the CDR3 DNA is all that survives: 45 bases in frame from base 1. In regard to this clone: Its target antigen remains unknown. Base-call qualities are not available, and no considerably larger clone is one nucleotide away.

What the study reported, not specific to this receptor: Antigen specificity was not determined for the clonally expanded peripheral T cells. At doses of 0.1 to 3.0 mg/kg, clonal expansion of both CD4+ and CD8+ blood T cells was observed from baseline to week 6. After ivuxolimab, CD8+ T cells had more expanded clones than CD4+ T cells on average. Partial responders in the 0.1-3.0 mg/kg groups had among the lowest normalized peripheral clonal expansion, especially among CD8+ T cells. Low levels of normalized T-cell clonal expansion were also seen in some nonresponding patients.

The chain was built from TRBV4-3 and TRBJ2-7, with the D segment identity uncertain. The clonotype was recovered from an adult with an advanced solid tumor such as melanoma, head and neck, liver or kidney cancer. Material: CD4+ or CD8+ T cells sorted from blood, obtained in a trial of the OX40 agonist ivuxolimab. The sequenced DNA is TGCGCCAGCAGCCAAGGTCAGACAACTTTCTACGAGCAGTACTTC. Translated, it gives CASSQGQTTFYEQYF.